This T cell receptor beta chain stems from a study of cytomegalovirus exposure and HLA in healthy donors. About the study: One earlier analysis, a look at roughly 170 million T cells, found some 120 million unique TCR beta sequences.

Study-wide findings and caveats: Altogether, more than 150 TCR beta chains were recorded as cytomegalovirus-associated. Accurate HLA-A and HLA-B prediction from TCR beta sequences was reported for most subjects.

The CDR3 has 16 residues. The germline V gene has CDR1 SSHAT and CDR2 FNYEAQ (reference sequence). Primers for the PCR totalled 60 Vbeta and 13 Jbeta. Some clones are missing from TCRdb's copy, which holds only in-frame ones; the method was immunoSEQ multiplex PCR. The sample holds approximately 110,000 clones. In regard to this clone: Its antigen is as yet unknown. One junction end does not reproduce the germline sequence, and a read error may be involved.

The clonotype comes from a middle-aged man in good health and CMV-seronegative. The sequenced sample consisted of PBMCs. V usage is TRBV7-7 and J usage is TRBJ2-3; 16 bases map to TRBD2. The CDR3 here is CASSLGLAGGADTQYF. DNA of the CDR3: TGTGCTAGCAGCCTGGGACTAGCGGGAGGGGCGGATACGCAGTATTTT.